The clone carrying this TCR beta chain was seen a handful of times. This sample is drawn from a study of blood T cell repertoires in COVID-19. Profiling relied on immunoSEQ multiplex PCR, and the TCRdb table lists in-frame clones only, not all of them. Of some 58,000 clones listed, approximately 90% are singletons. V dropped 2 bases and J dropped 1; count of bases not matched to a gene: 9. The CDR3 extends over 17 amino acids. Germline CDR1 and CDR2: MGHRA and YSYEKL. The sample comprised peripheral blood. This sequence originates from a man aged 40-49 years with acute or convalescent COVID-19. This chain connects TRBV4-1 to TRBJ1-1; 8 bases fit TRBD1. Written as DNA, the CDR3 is TGCGCCAGCAGCCAAACACACGACAGGGGCGGGAACACTGAAGCTTTCTTT. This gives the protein CASSQTHDRGGNTEAFF.